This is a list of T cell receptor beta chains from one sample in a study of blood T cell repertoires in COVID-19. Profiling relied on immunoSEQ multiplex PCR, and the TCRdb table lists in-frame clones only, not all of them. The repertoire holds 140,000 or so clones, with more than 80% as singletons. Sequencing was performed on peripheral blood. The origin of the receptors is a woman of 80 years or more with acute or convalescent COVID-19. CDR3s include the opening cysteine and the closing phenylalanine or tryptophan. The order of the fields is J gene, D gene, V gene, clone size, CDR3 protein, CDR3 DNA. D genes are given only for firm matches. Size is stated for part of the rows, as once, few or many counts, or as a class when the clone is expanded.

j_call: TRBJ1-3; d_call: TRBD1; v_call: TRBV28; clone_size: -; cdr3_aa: CASSLPRGLGNTIYF; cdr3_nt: TGTGCCAGCAGTTTACCCAGGGGGCTTGGAAACACCATATATTTT
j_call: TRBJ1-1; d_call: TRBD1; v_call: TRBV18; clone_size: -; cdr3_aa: CASSSGQQGSTEAFF; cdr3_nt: TGTGCCAGCTCTTCGGGACAGCAAGGTAGCACTGAAGCTTTCTTT
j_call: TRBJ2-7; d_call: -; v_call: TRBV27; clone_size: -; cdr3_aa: CASSRDSPYEQYF; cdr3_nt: TGTGCCAGCAGTCGGGACTCGCCCTACGAGCAGTACTTC
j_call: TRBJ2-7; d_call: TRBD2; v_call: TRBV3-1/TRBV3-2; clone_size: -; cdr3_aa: CASSRHSGYEQYF; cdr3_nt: TGTGCCAGCAGCCGACATAGCGGGTACGAGCAGTACTTC
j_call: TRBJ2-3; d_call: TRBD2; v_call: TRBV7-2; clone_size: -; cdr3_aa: CASSLGGGRFSTDTQYF; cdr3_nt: TGTGCCAGCAGCTTAGGGGGGGGGAGATTCAGCACAGATACGCAGTATTTT
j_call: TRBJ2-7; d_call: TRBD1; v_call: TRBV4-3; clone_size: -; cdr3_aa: CASSQDPGGDEQYF; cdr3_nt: TGCGCCAGCAGCCAAGATCCAGGGGGCGACGAGCAGTACTTC
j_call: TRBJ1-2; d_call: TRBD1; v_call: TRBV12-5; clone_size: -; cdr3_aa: CASGLYSGGASDYTF; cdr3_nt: TGTGCTAGTGGTTTGTACTCAGGGGGCGCTTCTGACTACACCTTC
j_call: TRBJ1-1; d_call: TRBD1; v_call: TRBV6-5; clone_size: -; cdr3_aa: CASSKMGQGNVKAFF; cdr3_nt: TGTGCCAGCAGCAAGATGGGACAGGGTAACGTGAAGGCTTTCTTT
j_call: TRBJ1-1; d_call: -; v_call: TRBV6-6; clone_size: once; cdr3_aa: CASSYPQGYTEAFF; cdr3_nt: TGTGCCAGCAGTTACCCCCAGGGCTACACTGAAGCTTTCTTT
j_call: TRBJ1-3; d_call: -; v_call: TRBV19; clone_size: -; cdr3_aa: CASSMILGPGNTIYF; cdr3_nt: TGTGCCAGTAGTATGATCCTTGGGCCTGGAAACACCATATATTTT
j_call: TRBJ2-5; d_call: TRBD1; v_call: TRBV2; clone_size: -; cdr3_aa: CASSGDRVIGETQYF; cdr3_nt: TGTGCCAGCAGCGGGGACAGGGTTATAGGGGAGACCCAGTACTTC
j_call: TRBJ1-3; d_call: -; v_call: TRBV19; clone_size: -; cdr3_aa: CASSISLNSILSGNTIYF; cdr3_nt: TGTGCCAGTAGTATATCTCTGAACAGTATCCTCTCTGGAAACACCATATATTTT
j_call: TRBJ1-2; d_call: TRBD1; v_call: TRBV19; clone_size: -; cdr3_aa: CASTGGDRTNYGYTF; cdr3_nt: TGTGCGAGTACCGGAGGGGACAGAACTAACTATGGCTACACCTTC
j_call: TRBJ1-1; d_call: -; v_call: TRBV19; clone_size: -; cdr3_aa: CASSFRGNTEAFF; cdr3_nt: TGTGCCAGTAGTTTCAGGGGGAACACTGAAGCTTTCTTT
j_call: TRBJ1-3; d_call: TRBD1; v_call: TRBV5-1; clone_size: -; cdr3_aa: CASSGQDAGNTIYF; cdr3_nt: TGCGCCAGCAGCGGACAGGACGCTGGAAACACCATATATTTT
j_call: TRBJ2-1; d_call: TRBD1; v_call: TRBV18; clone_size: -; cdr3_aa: CASSPPRDRVYNEQFF; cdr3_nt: TGTGCCAGCTCACCTCCTAGGGACAGGGTCTACAATGAGCAGTTCTTC
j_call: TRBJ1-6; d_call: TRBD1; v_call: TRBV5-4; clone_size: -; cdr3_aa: CASSTDRALGSPLHF; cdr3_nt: TGTGCCAGCAGCACGGACAGGGCCCTAGGTTCACCCCTCCACTTT
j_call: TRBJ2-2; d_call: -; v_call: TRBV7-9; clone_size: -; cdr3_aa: CASSPQGPGELFF; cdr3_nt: TGTGCCAGCAGTCCCCAGGGTCCCGGGGAGCTGTTTTTT
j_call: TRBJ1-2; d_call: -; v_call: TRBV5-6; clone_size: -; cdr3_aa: CASSPGGPGAGYGYTF; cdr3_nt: TGTGCCAGCAGCCCGGGAGGACCTGGGGCCGGCTATGGCTACACCTTC
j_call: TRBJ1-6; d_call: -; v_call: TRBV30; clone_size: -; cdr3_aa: CAWKNSYNSPLHF; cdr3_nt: TGTGCCTGGAAAAACAGCTATAATTCACCCCTCCACTTT
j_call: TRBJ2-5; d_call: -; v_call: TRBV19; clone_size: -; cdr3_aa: CASSMAGAGTQYF; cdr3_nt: TGTGCCAGTAGTATGGCAGGCGCAGGGACCCAGTACTTC
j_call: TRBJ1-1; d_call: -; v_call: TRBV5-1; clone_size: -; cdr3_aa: CASSLDPGNTEAFF; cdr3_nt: TGCGCCAGCAGCTTGGATCCAGGGAACACTGAAGCTTTCTTT
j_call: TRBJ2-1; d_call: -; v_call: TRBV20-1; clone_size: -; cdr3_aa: CSASSASGYNEQFF; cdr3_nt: TGCAGTGCTAGTTCAGCGAGCGGGTACAATGAGCAGTTCTTC
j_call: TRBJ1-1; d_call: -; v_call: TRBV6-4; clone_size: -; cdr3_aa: CASSVPRAGYFPKNTEAFF; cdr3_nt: TGTGCCAGCAGTGTCCCAAGGGCAGGGTACTTCCCGAAGAACACTGAAGCTTTCTTT
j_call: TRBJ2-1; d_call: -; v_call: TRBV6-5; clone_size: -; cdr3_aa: CASSPYRNEQFF; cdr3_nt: TGTGCCAGCAGTCCCTACCGGAATGAGCAGTTCTTC
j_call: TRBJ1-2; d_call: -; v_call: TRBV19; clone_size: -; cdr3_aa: CASSRTGKGYTF; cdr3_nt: TGTGCCAGTAGCCGTACAGGGAAAGGCTACACCTTC
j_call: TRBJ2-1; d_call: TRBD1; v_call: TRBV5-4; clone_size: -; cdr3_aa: CASRRQGAEQFF; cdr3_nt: TGTGCCAGCAGGCGCCAGGGGGCTGAGCAGTTCTTC
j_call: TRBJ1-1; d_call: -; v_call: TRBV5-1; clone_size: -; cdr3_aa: CASSSSGGNTEAFF; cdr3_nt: TGCGCCAGCAGCTCTTCAGGTGGCAACACTGAAGCTTTCTTT
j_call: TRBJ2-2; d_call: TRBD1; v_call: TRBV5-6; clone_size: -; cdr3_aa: CASSSPGGGELFF; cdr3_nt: TGTGCCAGCAGCTCCCCAGGGGGCGGGGAGCTGTTTTTT
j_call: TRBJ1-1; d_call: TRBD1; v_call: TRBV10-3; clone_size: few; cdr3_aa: CAISGQGETEAFF; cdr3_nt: TGTGCCATCTCGGGACAGGGAGAAACTGAAGCTTTCTTT
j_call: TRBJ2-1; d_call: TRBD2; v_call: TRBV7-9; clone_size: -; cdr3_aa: CASSKGLEEQFF; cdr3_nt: TGTGCCAGCAGCAAGGGACTAGAAGAGCAGTTCTTC
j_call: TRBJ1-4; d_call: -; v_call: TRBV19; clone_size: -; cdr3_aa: CASSVLGGDEKLFF; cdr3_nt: TGTGCCAGTAGTGTCCTAGGGGGGGACGAAAAACTGTTTTTT
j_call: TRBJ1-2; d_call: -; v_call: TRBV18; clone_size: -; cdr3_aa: CASSPDAGSSYGYTF; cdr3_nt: TGTGCCAGCTCACCTGATGCGGGCAGTTCCTATGGCTACACCTTC
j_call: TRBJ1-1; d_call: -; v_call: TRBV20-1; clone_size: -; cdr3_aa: CSAGAALEAFF; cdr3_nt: TGCAGTGCTGGGGCAGCCCTTGAAGCTTTCTTT
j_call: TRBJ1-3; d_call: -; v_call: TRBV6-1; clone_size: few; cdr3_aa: CASSEVFSSGNTIYF; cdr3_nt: TGTGCCAGCAGTGAGGTTTTCAGTTCAGGAAACACCATATATTTT
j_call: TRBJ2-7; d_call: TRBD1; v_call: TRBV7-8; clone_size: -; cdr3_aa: CASSQDRGRGEQYF; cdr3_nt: TGTGCCAGCAGCCAAGACAGGGGTCGAGGCGAGCAGTACTTC
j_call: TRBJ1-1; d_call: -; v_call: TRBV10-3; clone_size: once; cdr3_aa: CAINRGGRNTEAFF; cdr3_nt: TGTGCCATCAATCGGGGGGGTCGGAACACTGAAGCTTTCTTT
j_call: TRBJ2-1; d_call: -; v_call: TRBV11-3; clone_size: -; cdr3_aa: CASSRDWGEQFF; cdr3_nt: TGTGCCAGCAGCCGGGACTGGGGTGAGCAGTTCTTC
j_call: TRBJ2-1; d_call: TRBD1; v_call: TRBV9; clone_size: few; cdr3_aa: CASSNRDREYNEQFF; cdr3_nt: TGTGCCAGCAGCAACCGGGACAGAGAGTACAATGAGCAGTTCTTC
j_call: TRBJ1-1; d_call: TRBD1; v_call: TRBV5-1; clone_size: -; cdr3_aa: CASSLVGQGATEAFF; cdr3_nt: TGCGCCAGCAGCTTGGTCGGACAGGGGGCGACTGAAGCTTTCTTT
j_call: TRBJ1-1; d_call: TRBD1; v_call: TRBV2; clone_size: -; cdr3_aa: CASSLQGINTEAFF; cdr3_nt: TGTGCCAGCAGTCTACAGGGGATAAACACTGAAGCTTTCTTT
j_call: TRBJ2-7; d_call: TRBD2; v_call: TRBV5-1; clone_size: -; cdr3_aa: CASSAGTSGDEQYF; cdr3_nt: TGCGCCAGCAGCGCCGGGACTAGCGGGGACGAGCAGTACTTC
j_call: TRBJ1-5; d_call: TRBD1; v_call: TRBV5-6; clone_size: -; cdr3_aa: CASSPGQGLRNQPQHF; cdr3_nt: TGTGCCAGCAGCCCTGGACAGGGGCTGAGAAATCAGCCCCAGCATTTT
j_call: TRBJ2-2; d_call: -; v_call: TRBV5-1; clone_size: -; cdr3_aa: CASSLAQGGTTGELFF; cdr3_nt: TGCGCCAGCAGCTTGGCCCAAGGCGGGACGACCGGGGAGCTGTTTTTT
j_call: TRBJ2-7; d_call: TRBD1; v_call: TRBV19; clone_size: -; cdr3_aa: CASSIAGTGTYEQYF; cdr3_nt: TGTGCCAGTAGTATCGCCGGGACAGGGACCTACGAGCAGTACTTC
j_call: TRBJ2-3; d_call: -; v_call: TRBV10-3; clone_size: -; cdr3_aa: CANRGGEPTDTQYF; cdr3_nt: TGTGCCAACAGGGGGGGGGAACCCACAGATACGCAGTATTTT
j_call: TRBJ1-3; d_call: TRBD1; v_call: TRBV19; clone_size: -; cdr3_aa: CASRGEQGKAGNTIYF; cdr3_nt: TGTGCCAGTCGGGGAGAACAGGGGAAGGCTGGAAACACCATATATTTT
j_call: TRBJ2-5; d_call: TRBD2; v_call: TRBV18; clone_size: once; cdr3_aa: CASSPLTSGSGETQYF; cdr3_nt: TGTGCCAGCTCACCATTGACTAGCGGGTCAGGGGAGACCCAGTACTTC
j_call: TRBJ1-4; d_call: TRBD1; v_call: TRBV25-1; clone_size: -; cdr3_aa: CASSRDRATNEKLFF; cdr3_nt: TGTGCCAGCAGTCGAGACAGGGCAACTAATGAAAAACTGTTTTTT
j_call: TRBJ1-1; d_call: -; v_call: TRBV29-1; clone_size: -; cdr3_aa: CSVNRNTEAFF; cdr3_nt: TGCAGCGTAAACAGGAACACTGAAGCTTTCTTT
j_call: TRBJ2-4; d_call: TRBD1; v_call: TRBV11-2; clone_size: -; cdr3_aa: CASSFPGQGSSKNIQYF; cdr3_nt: TGTGCCAGCAGCTTTCCGGGACAGGGTTCATCCAAAAACATTCAGTACTTC
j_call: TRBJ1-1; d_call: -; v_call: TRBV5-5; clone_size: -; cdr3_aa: CASSFPGSPEAFF; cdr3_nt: TGTGCCAGCAGCTTCCCGGGGAGCCCAGAAGCTTTCTTT
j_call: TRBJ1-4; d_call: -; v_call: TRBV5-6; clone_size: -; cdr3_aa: CASTSGEKLFF; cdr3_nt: TGTGCCAGCACTAGTGGTGAAAAACTGTTTTTT
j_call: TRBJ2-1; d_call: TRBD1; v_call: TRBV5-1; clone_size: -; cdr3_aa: CASGTGILFSSYNEQFF; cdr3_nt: TGCGCCAGCGGGACAGGGATTCTCTTTAGCTCCTACAATGAGCAGTTCTTC